Reported below is one T cell receptor beta chain. Its antigen is currently unknown. There are 18 residues in the CDR3. Germline V gives CDR1 LNHDA, CDR2 SQIVND (reference sequence). The V gene lost 2 bases and the J gene lost 0 bases, with 14 bases spanning the gap. The entry originates in a study of shared clonotypes between healthy human individuals. Each PCR replicate from the sorted subsets contained about 200 ng DNA, which is tens of thousands of T cell genomes. Here immunoSEQ multiplex PCR was the method, and the copy in TCRdb shows in-frame clones only, minus some. The sample yields about 1,900,000 clones, about 95% seen once. Terminally differentiated effector memory CD45RA+ cells were left out of the naive CD8 fraction, which was CD45RO-negative and positively selected for CCR7. Each of the donors was a healthy adult who was HIV-negative and had not had a recent acute infection or vaccination.

Study-wide findings and caveats: The study found lower generation probabilities in non-shared clonotypes than in those shared by all four donors.

This TCR came from a man aged 18 to 35 in good health. Sample: naive CD8+ T cells sorted from blood. This chain uses TRBV19 with TRBJ1-6; perhaps TRBD1 as D (6 bases). CDR3 nucleotides: TGTGCCAGTAGTATATCCCCAACAGGGAGCTCCTATAATTCACCCCTCCACTTT. Residues: CASSISPTGSSYNSPLHF.